This T cell receptor beta chain was retrieved from a study of blood T cell repertoires in COVID-19 (dated by TCRdb to the early 2020s). For the study in its entirety: For ImmuneRACE Cohort 3, a participant was defined as recovered based on two consecutive negative NP/OP PCR tests, clearance by a healthcare professional, or resolution of symptoms. The repertoires were released in a freely available public database intended as a resource for research on the immune response to SARS-CoV-2. Where available, HLA class I and class II types were taken from metadata supplied by the sample provider and were not determined by assay-based typing. The material from the prospective study consisted of cDNA or gDNA derived from T cells, B-cell-depleted T cells, or PBMCs. Samples from collaborators originated in the United States, Italy and Spain and spanned both the acute and convalescent phases of COVID-19. The sample metadata nearly always contained a de-identified subject ID, COVID-19 status, age in years and sex. Samples came from the ongoing ImmuneRACE study (first 160 participants) plus 1,254 subjects from 6 global collaborators. Deeply sampled blood TCRbeta repertoires from subjects exposed to, actively infected with, or recovered from COVID-19 were included in the dataset. General findings and caveats noted by the study authors: The quantity of clinical and demographic metadata differed by source and by participant and was supplied without curation.

The immunoSEQ Assay, a bias-controlled multiplex PCR, was used to amplify TCRbeta CDR3 regions from genomic DNA. For the original study's pipeline: The number of nucleated cells in each sample was estimated by amplification of reference gene primers within the assay. To quantify the absolute abundance of each unique TCRbeta CDR3 rearrangement, sequence reads were collapsed and filtered. For each sample, productive Simpson clonality was calculated by taking the square root of Simpson's diversity index across productive rearrangements. TCRdb took this table from immuneACCESS and kept in-frame rearrangements with V and J called. Such tables lack part of the clones; where checked against another copy, unresolved V genes explain under half of the gap, and the rest is unexplained. That table is the source of V, J and clone size, and D and trimming were worked out from the DNA. The sample includes approximately 150,000 clones, with approximately 84% observed a single time. Together, the top ten hold around 3.9% of the sample.

Remarks on this clone: Its binding antigen is unknown. It has no much larger one-base neighbor in the sample; base qualities were not kept.

Participants in the prospective study were enrolled through a virtual design, were aged about 18 to 100 years, and lived in approximately 25 United States geographic areas. In the prospective study, participants were assigned to cohorts based on the clinical history participants reported in a screening survey and a study questionnaire. Each participant in the prospective study had whole blood, serum and a nasopharyngeal or oropharyngeal swab collected by mobile phlebotomists. Participants in the prospective study had the option to provide additional blood draws and questionnaires over an approximately 2-month period. Before DNA extraction, blood samples from the prospective study were shipped at room temperature or frozen. Sequenced material: PBMCs or T cells enriched from blood (not recorded which). This TCR was recovered from a man in his forties or fifties in a cohort exposed to, infected with or recovered from COVID-19 (not recorded which).

The CDR3 is CATGGAGGSYEQYF. The nucleotide sequence is given as TGTGCCACCGGGGGGGCCGGCGGATCCTACGAGCAGTACTTC. The chain links TRBV6-5 with TRBJ2-7, and TRBD2 aligns with 8 junction nucleotides. CDR1 is given as MNHEY and CDR2 as SVGAGI, both from the germline V gene. V ends up 10 bases short and J 1 base short, with an unmatched junction base count of 9. From cysteine to phenylalanine, the CDR3 is 14 amino acids long. CDR3 DNA only is kept here, 42 bases in frame from base 1.